This T cell receptor beta chain was obtained from a study of T cells in pancreatic ductal adenocarcinoma. Broader study findings: The resected cohort was biased toward the minority with early-stage disease. Mean clonality was roughly 0.1 in tumors and about 0.079 in blood, not significantly different.

As to this clone: Its specificity is not known.

This table comes from immunoSEQ multiplex PCR, and its TCRdb copy is limited to in-frame clones, with some not included. Of about 17,000 clones in the sample, more than 70% were seen once. No neoadjuvant therapy was given to the selected pancreatic ductal adenocarcinoma patients before their surgery. This TCR came from a human donor with pancreatic ductal adenocarcinoma. Material for sequencing was PBMCs.

The CDR3 nucleotides read TGTGCCAGCAGTGTCGAGCGACAAGAGACCCAGTACTTC. Its translation: CASSVERQETQYF. The V and J genes are TRBV2 and TRBJ2-5; D is ambiguous. The CDR3 spans 13 residues. Trimming stripped 4 bases from V and 2 bases from J, with 8 bases between. Looked up from germline, CDR1 is SNHLY and CDR2 is FYNNEI.